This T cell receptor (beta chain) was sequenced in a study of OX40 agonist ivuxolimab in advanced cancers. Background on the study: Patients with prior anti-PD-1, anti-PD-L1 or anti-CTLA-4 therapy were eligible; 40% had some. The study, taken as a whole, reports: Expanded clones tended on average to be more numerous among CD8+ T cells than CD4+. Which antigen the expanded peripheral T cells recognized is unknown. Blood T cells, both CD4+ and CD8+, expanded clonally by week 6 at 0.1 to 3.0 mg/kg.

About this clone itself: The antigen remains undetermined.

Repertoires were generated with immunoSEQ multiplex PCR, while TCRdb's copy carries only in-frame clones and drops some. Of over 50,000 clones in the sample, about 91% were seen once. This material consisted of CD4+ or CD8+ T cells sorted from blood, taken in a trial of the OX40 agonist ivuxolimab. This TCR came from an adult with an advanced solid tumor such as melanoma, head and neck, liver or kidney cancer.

CDR3 region: CAISESFPHEQYF. CDR3 bases: TGTGCCATCAGTGAGTCATTCCCCCACGAGCAGTACTTC. This chain connects TRBV10-3 to TRBJ2-7; no reliable D call. The V end was cut by 0 bases, the J end by 5 bases, with 8 bases between. This CDR3 is 13 amino acids long. The germline V gene has CDR1 ENHRY and CDR2 SYGVKD.